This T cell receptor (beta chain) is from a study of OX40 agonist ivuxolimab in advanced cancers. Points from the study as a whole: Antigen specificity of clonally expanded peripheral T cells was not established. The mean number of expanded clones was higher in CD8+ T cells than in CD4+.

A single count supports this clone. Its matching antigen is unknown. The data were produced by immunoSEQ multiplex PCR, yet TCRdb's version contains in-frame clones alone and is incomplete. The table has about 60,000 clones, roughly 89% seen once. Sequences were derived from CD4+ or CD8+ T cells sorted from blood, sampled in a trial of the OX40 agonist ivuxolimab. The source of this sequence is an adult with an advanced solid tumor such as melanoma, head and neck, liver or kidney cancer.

For the CDR3, the DNA is TGTGCCAGCAGCTTAGGGGCCAACAATGAGCAGTTCTTC. Encoded protein: CASSLGANNEQFF. V is TRBV7-6 and J is TRBJ2-1; no clear D. Trimming stripped 1 base from V and 5 bases from J, with 6 bases between. This CDR3 has 13 amino acids. Germline CDR1 and CDR2: SGHVS and FNYEAQ.